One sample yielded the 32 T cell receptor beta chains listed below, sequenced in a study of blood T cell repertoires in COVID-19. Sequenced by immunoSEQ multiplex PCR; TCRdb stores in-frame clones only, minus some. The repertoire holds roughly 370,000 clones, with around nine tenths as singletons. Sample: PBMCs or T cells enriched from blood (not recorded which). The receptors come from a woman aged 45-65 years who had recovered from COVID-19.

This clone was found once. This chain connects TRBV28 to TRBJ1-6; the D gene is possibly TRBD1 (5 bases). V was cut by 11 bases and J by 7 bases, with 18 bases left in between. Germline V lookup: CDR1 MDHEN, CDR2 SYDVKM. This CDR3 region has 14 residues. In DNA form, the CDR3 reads TGTGCCTCTCAAGTGGGGGGAGAGAATTCACCCCTCCACTTT. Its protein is CASQVGGENSPLHF.

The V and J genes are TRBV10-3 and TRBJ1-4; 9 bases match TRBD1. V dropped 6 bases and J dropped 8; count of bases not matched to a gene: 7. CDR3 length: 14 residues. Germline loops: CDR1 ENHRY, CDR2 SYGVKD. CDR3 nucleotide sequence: TGTGCCATCAGGGGGACAGGGTTCGGGGAAAAACTGTTTTTT. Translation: CAIRGTGFGEKLFF.

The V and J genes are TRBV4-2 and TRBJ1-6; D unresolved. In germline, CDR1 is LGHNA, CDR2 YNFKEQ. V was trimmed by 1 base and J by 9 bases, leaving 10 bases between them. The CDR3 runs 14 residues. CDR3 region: CASSQARRSSPLHF. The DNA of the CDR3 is TGTGCCAGCAGCCAAGCCCGCCGCAGTTCACCCCTCCACTTT.

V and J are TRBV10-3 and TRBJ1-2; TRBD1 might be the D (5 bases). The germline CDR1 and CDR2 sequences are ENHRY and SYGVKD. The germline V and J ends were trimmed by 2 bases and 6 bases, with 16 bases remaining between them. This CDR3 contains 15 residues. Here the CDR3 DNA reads TGTGCCATCAGTGAGGGAGGGGCCTCGACCCATGGCTACACCTTC. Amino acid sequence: CAISEGGASTHGYTF.

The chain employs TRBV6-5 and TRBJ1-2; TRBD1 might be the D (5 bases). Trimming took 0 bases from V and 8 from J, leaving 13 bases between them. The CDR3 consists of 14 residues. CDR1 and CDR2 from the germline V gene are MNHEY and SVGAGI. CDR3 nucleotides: TGTGCCAGCAGTTACTCGACGGAGGGGCTCGGCTACACCTTC. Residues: CASSYSTEGLGYTF.

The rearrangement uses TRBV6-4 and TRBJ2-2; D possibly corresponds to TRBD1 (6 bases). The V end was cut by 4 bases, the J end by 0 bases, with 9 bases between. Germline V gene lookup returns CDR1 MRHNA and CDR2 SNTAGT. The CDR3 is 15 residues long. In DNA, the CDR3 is TGTGCCAGCAGTGTGGACAGAGCGAACACCGGGGAGCTGTTTTTT. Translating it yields CASSVDRANTGELFF.

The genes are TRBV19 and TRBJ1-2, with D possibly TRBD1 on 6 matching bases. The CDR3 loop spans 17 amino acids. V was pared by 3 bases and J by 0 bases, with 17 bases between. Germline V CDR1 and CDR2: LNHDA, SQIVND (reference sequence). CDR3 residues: CASSIRDNSLANYGYTF. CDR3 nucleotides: TGTGCCAGTAGTATCCGGGACAACTCATTAGCTAACTATGGCTACACCTTC.

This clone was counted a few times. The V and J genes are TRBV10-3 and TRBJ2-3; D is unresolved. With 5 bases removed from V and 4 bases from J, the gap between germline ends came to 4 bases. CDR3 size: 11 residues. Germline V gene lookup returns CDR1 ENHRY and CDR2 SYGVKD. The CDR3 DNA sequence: TGTGCCATCAGTCGTGCAGATACGCAGTATTTT. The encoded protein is CAISRADTQYF.

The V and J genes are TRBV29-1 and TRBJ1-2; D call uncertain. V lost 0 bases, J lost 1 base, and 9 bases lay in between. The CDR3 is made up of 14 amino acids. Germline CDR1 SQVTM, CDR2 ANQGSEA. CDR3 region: CSVEDGNINYGYTF. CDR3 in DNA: TGCAGCGTTGAAGACGGGAACATTAACTATGGCTACACCTTC.

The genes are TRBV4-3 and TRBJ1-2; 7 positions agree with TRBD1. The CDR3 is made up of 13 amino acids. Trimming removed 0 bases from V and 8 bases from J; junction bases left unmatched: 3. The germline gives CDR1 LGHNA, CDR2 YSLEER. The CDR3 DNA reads TGCGCCAGCAGCCAAGAAGGACAGGACGGCTACACCTTC. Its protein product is CASSQEGQDGYTF.

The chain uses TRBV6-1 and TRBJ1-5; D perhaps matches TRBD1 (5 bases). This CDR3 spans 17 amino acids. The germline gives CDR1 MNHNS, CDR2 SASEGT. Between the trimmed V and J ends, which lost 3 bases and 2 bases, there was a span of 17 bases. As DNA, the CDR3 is TGTGCCAGCAGTGACGATTCGGGGGTATCCGGCAATCAGCCCCAGCATTTT. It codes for CASSDDSGVSGNQPQHF.

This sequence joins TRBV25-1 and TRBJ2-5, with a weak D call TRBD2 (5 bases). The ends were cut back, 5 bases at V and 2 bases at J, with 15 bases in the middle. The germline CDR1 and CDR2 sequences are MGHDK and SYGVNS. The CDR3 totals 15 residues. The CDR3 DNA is TGTGCCAGCAGTATTTACGGGGTCGGGCAAGAGACCCAGTACTTC. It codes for CASSIYGVGQETQYF.

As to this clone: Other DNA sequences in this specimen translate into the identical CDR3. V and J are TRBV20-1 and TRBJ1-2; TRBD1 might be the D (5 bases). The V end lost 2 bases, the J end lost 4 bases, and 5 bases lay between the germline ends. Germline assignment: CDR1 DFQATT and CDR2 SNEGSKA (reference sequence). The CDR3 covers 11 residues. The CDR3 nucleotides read TGCAGTGCTAGAACAGGCTATGGCTACACCTTC. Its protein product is CSARTGYGYTF.

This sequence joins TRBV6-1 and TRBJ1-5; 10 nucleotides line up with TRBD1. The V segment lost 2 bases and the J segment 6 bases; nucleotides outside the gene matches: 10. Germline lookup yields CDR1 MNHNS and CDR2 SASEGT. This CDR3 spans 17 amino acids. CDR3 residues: CASSEQPGQGIFQPQHF. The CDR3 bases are TGTGCCAGCAGTGAACAGCCGGGACAGGGGATTTTTCAGCCCCAGCATTTT.

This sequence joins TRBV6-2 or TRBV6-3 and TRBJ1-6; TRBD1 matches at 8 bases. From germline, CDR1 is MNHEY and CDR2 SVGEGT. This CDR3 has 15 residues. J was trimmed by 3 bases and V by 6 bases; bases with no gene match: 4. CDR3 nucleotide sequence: TGTGCCAGCAGCCGGACAGGGAACTATAATTCACCCCTCCACTTT. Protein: CASSRTGNYNSPLHF.

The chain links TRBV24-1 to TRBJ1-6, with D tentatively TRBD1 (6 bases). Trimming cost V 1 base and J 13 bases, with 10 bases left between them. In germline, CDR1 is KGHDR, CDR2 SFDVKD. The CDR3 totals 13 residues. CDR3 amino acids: CATSDLRGSPLHF. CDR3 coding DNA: TGTGCCACCAGTGATTTAAGGGGGTCTCCCCTCCACTTT.

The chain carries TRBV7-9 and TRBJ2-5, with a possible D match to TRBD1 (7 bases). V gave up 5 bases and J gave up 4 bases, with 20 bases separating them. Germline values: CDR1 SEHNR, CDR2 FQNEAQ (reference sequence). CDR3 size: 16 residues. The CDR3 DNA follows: TGTGCCAGCAGCCCGCCGACAGGGACTCACGGAGAGACCCAGTACTTC. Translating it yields CASSPPTGTHGETQYF. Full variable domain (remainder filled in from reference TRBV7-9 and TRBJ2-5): DTGVSQNPRHKITKRGQNVTFRCDPISEHNRLYWYRQTLGQGPEFLTYFQNEAQLEKSRLLSDRFSAERPKGSFSTLEIQRTEQGDSAMYLCASSPPTGTHGETQYFGPGTRLLVL.

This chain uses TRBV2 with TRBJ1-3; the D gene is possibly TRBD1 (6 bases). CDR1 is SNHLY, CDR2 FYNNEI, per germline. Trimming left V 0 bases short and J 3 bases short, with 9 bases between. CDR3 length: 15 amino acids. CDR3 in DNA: TGTGCCAGCAGTGAAGCGGCAGGGGTTGGAAACACCATATATTTT. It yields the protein CASSEAAGVGNTIYF.

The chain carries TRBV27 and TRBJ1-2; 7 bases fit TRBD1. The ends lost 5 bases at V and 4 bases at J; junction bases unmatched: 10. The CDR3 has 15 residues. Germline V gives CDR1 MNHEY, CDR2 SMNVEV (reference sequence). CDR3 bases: TGTGCCAGCAGTAGGAGGACAGGTCCCCCCTATGGCTACACCTTC. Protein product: CASSRRTGPPYGYTF.

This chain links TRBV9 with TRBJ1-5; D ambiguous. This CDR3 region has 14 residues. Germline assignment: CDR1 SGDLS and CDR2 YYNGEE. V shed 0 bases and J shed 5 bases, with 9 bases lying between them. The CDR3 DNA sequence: TGTGCCAGCAGCGTAGAACCGGAGGATCAGCCCCAGCATTTT. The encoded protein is CASSVEPEDQPQHF. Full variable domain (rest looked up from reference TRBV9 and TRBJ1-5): DSGVTQTPKHLITATGQRVTLRCSPRSGDLSVYWYQQSLDQGLQFLIQYYNGEERAKGNILERFSAQQFPDLHSELNLSSLELGDSALYFCASSVEPEDQPQHFGDGTRLSIL.

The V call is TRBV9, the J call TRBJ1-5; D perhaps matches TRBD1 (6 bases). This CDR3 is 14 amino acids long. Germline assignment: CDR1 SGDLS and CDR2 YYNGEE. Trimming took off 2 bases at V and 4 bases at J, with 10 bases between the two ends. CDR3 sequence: CASSVGTQNQPQHF. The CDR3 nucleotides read TGTGCCAGCAGCGTCGGGACACAGAATCAGCCCCAGCATTTT.

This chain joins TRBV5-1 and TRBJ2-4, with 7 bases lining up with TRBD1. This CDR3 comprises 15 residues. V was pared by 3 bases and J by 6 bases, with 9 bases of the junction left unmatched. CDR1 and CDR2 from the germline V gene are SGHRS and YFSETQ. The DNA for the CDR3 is TGCGCCAGCAGCTCGGAAGGGGGCTTGAGAAACATTCAGTACTTC. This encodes CASSSEGGLRNIQYF. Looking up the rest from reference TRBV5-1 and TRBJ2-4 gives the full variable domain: KAGVTQTPRYLIKTRGQQVTLSCSPISGHRSVSWYQQTPGQGLQFLFEYFSETQRNKGNFPGRFSGRQFSNSRSEMNVSTLELGDSALYLCASSSEGGLRNIQYFGAGTRLSVL.

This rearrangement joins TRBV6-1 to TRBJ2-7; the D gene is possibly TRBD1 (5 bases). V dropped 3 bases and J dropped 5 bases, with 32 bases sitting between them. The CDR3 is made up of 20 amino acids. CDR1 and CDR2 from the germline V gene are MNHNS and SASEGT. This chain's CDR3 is CASSERPPRWSRAAKHEQYF. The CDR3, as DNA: TGTGCCAGCAGTGAGCGGCCCCCCCGGTGGAGCAGGGCGGCAAAGCACGAGCAGTACTTC.

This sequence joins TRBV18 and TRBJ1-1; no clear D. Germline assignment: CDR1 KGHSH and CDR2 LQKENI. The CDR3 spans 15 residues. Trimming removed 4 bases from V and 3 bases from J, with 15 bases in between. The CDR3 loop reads CASSQSRVRYTEAFF. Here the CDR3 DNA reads TGTGCCAGCTCACAAAGTCGGGTTCGGTACACTGAAGCTTTCTTT.

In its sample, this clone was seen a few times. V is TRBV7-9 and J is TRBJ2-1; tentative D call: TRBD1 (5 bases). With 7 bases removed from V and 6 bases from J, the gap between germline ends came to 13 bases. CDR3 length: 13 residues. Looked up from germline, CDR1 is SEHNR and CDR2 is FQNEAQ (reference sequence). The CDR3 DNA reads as TGTGCCAGCACCCCAGGGCAAGTCAATGAGCAGTTCTTC. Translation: CASTPGQVNEQFF.

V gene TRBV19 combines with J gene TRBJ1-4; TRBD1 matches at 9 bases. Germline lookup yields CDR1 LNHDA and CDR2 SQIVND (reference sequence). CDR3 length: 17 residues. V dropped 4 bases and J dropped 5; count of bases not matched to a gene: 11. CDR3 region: CASSTGQGTPRNEKLFF. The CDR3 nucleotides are TGTGCCAGTAGTACCGGACAGGGGACACCACGAAATGAAAAACTGTTTTTT.

The CDR3 spells CASSSRELAGGTYEQYF. The CDR3 DNA follows: TGTGCCAGCAGCTCAAGAGAACTAGCGGGGGGGACCTACGAGCAGTACTTC. The gene calls are TRBV5-5 and TRBJ2-7; TRBD2 aligns across 13 bases. V shed 3 bases, J shed 2 bases, and the junction held 8 bases outside the gene matches. Germline V CDR1 and CDR2: SGHKS, YYEKEE (reference sequence). CDR3 length equals 17 residues.

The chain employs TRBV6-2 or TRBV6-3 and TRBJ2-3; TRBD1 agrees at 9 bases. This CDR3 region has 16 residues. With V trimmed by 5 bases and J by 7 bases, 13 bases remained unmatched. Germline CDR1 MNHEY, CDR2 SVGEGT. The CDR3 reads CASSPYRTGVVHTQYF. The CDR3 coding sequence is TGTGCCAGCAGTCCATACCGGACAGGGGTGGTGCATACGCAGTATTTT.

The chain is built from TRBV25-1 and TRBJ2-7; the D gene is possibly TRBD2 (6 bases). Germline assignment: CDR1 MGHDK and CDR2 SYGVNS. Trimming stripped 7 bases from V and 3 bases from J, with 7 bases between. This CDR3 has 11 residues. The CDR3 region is CASTGGYEQYF. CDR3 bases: TGTGCCAGCACCGGGGGCTACGAGCAGTACTTC.

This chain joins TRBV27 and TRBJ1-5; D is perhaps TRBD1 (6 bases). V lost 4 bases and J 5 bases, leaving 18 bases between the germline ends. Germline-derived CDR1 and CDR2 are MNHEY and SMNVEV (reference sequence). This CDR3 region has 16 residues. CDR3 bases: TGTGCCAGCAGTTCGTTATCACAGGGTAGTTATCAGCCCCAGCATTTT. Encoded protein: CASSSLSQGSYQPQHF.

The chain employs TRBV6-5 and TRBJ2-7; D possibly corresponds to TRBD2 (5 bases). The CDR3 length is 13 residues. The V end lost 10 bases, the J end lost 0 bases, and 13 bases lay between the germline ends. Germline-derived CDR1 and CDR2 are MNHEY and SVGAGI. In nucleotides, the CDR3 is TGTGCCATCCGGACTGTGAGCTCCTACGAGCAGTACTTC. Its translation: CAIRTVSSYEQYF.

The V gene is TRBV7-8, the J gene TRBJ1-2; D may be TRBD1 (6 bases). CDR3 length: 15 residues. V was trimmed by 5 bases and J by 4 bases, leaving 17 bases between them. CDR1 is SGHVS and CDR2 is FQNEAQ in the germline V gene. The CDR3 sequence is CASSRGGVEGYGYTF. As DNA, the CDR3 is TGTGCCAGCAGCCGAGGGGGGGTGGAGGGCTATGGCTACACCTTC. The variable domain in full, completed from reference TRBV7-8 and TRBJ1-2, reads GAGVSQSPRYKVAKRGQDVALRCDPISGHVSLFWYQQALGQGPEFLTYFQNEAQLDKSGLPSDRFFAERPEGSVSTLKIQRTQQEDSAVYLCASSRGGVEGYGYTFGSGTRLTVV.